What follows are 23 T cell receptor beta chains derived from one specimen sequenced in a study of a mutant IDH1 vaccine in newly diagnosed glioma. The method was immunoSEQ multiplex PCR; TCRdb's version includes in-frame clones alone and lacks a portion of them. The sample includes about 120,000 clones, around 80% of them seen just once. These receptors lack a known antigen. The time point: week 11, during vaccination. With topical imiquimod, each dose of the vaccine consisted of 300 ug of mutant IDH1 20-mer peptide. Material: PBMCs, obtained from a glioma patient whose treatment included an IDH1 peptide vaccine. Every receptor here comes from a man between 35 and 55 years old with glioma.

This CDR3 reads CASSRGTQETQYF. CDR3 DNA sequence: TGTGCCAGCAGCCGCGGGACCCAAGAGACCCAGTACTTC. The chain is built from TRBV14 and TRBJ2-5; a weak D match, TRBD2 (6 bases). CDR1 is SGHDN, CDR2 FVKESK, per germline. V lost 4 bases and J 1 base, leaving 7 bases between the germline ends. CDR3 length equals 13 residues.

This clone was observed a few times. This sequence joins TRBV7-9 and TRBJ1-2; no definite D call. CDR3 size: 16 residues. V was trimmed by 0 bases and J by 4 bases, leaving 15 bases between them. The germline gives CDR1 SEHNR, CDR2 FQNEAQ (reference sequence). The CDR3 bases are TGTGCCAGCAGCTTAGCGCCCTCATGGCCCGCCTATGGCTACACCTTC. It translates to CASSLAPSWPAYGYTF.

DNA of the CDR3: TGTGCCAGCAGCCGGACTAGCGGCTACGAGCAGTACTTC. Its protein product is CASSRTSGYEQYF. This chain links TRBV5-6 with TRBJ2-7; 10 bases line up with TRBD2. The germline gives CDR1 SGHDT, CDR2 YYEEEE. The CDR3 runs to 13 residues. The ends lost 4 bases at V and 3 bases at J; junction bases unmatched: 1.

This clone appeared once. The CDR3 DNA is TGTGCCAGCAGCGTAGTTTCGCCTTCGAATGAGCAGTTCTTC. Amino acids: CASSVVSPSNEQFF. This chain uses TRBV9 with TRBJ2-1; D ambiguous. In germline, CDR1 is SGDLS, CDR2 YYNGEE. V lost 0 bases and J lost 7, with 11 bases in between. This CDR3 contains 14 residues.

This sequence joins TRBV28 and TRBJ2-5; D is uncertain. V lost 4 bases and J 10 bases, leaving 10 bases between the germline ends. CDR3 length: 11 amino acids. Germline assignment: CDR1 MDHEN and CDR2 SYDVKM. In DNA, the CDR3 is TGTGCCAGCAGTTCCAGCGTGGGCCAGTACTTC. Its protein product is CASSSSVGQYF.

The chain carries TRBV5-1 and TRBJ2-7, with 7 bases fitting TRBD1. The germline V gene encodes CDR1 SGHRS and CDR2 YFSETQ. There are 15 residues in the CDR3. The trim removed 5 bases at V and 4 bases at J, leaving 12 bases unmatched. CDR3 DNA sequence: TGCGCCAGCAGTTCAGGACAGGTAGGGATGTACGAGCAGTACTTC. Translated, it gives CASSSGQVGMYEQYF. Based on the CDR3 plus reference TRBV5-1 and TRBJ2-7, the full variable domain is KAGVTQTPRYLIKTRGQQVTLSCSPISGHRSVSWYQQTPGQGLQFLFEYFSETQRNKGNFPGRFSGRQFSNSRSEMNVSTLELGDSALYLCASSSGQVGMYEQYFGPGTRLTVT.

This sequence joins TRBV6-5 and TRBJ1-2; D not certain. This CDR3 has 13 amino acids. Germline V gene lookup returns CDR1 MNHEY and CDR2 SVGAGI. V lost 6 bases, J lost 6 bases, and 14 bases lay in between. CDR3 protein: CASRLGPIDGYTF. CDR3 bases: TGTGCCAGCAGACTCGGGCCCATCGATGGCTACACCTTC.

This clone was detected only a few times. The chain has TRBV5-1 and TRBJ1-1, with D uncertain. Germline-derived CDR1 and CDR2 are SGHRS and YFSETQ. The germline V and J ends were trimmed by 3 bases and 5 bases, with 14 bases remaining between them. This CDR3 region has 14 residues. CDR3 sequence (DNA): TGCGCCAGCAGCTGGGGAGGGCCGGGGACTGAAGCTTTCTTT. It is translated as CASSWGGPGTEAFF.

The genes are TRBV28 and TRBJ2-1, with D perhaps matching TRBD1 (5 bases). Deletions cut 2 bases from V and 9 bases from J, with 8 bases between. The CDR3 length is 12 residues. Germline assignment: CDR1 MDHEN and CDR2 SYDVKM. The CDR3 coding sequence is TGTGCCAGCAGTTTAGGGGCCTTTGAGCAGTTCTTC. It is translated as CASSLGAFEQFF.

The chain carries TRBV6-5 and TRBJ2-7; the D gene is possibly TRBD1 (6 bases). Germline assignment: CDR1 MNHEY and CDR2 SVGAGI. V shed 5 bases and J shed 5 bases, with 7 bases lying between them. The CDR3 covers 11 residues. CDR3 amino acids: CASSGGHEQYF. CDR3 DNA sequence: TGTGCCAGCAGTGGGGGCCACGAGCAGTACTTC.

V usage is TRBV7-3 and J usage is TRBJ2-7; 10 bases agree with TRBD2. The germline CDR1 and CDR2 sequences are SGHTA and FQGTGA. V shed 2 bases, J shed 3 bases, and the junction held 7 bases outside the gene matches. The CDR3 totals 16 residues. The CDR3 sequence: CASSLGPSGSHYEQYF. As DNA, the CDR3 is TGTGCCAGCAGCTTAGGGCCTAGCGGGAGTCACTACGAGCAGTACTTC.

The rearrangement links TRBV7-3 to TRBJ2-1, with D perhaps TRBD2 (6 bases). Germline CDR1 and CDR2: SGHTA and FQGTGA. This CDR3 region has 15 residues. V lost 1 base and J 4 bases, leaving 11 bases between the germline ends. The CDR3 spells CASSLMVAAYNEQFF. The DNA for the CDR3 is TGTGCCAGCAGCTTAATGGTAGCGGCATACAATGAGCAGTTCTTC.

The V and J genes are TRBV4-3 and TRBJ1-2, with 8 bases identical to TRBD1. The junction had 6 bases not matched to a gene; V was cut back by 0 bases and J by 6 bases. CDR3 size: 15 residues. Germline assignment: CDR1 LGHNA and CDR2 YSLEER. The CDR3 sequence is CASSQDNTGGDGYTF. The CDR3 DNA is TGCGCCAGCAGCCAAGATAATACAGGGGGAGATGGCTACACCTTC.

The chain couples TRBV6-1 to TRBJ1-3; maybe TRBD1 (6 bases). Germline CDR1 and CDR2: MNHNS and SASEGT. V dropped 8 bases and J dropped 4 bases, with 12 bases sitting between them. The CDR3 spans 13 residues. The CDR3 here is CASGQGNGNTIYF. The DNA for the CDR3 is TGTGCCAGCGGGCAGGGGAACGGAAACACCATATATTTT.

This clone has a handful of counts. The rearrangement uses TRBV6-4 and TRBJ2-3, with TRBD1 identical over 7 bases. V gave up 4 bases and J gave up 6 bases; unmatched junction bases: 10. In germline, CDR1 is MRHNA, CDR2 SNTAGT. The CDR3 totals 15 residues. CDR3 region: CASSAETGRGDTQYF. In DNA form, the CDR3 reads TGTGCCAGCAGTGCCGAGACAGGGAGAGGGGATACGCAGTATTTT.

The CDR3 DNA follows: TGTGCCAGCTCACCATACGGGACAGGGGGCGAGCAGTACTTC. Its translation is CASSPYGTGGEQYF. J is TRBJ2-7 and V is TRBV18; the match to TRBD1 covers 11 bases. CDR3 length equals 14 residues. Germline-derived CDR1 and CDR2 are KGHSH and LQKENI. V lost 2 bases and J lost 6; bases outside the gene matches: 3.

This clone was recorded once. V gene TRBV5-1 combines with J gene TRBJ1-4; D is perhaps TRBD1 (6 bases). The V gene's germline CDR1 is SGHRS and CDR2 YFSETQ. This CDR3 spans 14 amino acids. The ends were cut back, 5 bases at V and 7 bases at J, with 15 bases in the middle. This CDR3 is CASSFAGGPEKLFF. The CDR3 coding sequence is TGCGCCAGCAGTTTCGCTGGGGGGCCTGAAAAACTGTTTTTT.

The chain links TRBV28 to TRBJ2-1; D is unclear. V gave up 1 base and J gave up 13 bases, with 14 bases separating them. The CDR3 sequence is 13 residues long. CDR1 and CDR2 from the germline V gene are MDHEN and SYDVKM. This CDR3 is CASSLFLPAEQFF. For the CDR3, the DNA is TGTGCCAGCAGTTTATTTCTCCCGGCAGAACAGTTCTTC.

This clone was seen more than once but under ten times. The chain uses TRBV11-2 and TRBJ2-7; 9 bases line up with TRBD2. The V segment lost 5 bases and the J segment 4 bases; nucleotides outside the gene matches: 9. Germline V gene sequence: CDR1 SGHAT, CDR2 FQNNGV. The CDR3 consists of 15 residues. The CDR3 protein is CASSPGLAGAYEQYF. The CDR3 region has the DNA TGTGCCAGCAGCCCGGGATTAGCGGGAGCATACGAGCAGTACTTC.

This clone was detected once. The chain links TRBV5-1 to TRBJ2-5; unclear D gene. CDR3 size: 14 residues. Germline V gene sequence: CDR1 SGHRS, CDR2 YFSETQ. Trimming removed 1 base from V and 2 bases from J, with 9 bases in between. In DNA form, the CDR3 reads TGCGCCAGCAGCTTGACCCGGGCTCAAGAGACCCAGTACTTC. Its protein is CASSLTRAQETQYF. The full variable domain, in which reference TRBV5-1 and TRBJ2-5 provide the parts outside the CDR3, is KAGVTQTPRYLIKTRGQQVTLSCSPISGHRSVSWYQQTPGQGLQFLFEYFSETQRNKGNFPGRFSGRQFSNSRSEMNVSTLELGDSALYLCASSLTRAQETQYFGPGTRLLVL.

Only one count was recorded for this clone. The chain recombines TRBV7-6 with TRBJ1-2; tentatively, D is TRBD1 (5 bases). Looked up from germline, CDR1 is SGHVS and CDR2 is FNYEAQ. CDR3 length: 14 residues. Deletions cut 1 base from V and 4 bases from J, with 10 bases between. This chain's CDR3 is CASSLGGVGYGYTF. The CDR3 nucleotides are TGTGCCAGCAGCTTAGGGGGGGTTGGCTATGGCTACACCTTC.

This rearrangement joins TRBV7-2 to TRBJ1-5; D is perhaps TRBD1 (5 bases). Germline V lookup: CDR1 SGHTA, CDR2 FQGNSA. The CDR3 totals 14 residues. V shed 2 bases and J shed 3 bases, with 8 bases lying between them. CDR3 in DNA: TGTGCCAGCAGCTTACAGGGTCTCAATCAGCCCCAGCATTTT. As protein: CASSLQGLNQPQHF.

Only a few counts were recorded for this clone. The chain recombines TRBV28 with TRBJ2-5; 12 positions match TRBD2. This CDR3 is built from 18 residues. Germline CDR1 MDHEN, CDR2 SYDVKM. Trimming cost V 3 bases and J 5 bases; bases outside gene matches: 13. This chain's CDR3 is CASSFYRRLAGGRETQYF. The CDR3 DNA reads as TGTGCCAGCAGTTTTTACAGGAGGCTAGCGGGAGGGCGGGAGACCCAGTACTTC.